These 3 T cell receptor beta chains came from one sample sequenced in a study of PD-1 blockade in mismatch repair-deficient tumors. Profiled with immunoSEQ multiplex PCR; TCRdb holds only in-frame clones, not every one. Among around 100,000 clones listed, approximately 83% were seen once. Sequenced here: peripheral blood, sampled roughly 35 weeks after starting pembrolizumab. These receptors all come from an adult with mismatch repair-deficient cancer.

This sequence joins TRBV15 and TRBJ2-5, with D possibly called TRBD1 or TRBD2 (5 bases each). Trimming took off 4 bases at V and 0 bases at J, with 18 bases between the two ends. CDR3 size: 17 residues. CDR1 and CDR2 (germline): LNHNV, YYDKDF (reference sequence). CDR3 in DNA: TGTGCCACCAGCACACCTGGGGCAGAGGGCCACCAAGAGACCCAGTACTTC. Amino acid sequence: CATSTPGAEGHQETQYF.

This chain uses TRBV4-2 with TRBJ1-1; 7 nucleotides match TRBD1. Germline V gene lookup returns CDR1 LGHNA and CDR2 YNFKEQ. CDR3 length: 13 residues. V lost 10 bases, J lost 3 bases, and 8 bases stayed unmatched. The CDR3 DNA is TGTGCCACCGGAGGGGGCCTGGACACTGAAGCTTTCTTT. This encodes CATGGGLDTEAFF.

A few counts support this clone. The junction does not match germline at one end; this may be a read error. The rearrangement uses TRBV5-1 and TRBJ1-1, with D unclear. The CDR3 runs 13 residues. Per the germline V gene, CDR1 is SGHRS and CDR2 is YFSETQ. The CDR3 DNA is TGTGCCAGCAGCTTCGAGGGATGGACTGAAGCTTTCTTT. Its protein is CASSFEGWTEAFF.